Listed below are T cell receptor beta chains from one sample, sequenced in a study of T and B cells in COVID-19 patients. TCRdb independently ran MiXCR on the multiplex PCR reads; one entry per CDR3 protein. The sample lists around 23,000 distinct CDR3 sequences, around 28% occurring once. The material sequenced was blood. These receptors all come from a human donor who had recovered from COVID-19. Each CDR3 is given with its conserved first and last residue. Fields, in order: V gene, clone size, CDR3 length, J gene, D gene, CDR3 protein, CDR3 DNA. The D gene is left open where the match is weak. The size field is filled for only some rows; it gives once, few, many or a size class.

V: TRBV5-5; size: few; length: 15; J: TRBJ1-2; D: .; CDR3: CASSVGEPVFYGYTF; DNA: TGTGCCAGCAGCGTAGGTGAACCCGTTTTCTATGGCTACACCTTC
V: TRBV30; size: many; length: 13; J: TRBJ2-1; D: .; CDR3: CAWSVHRFDEQFF; DNA: TGTGCCTGGAGTGTGCACAGGTTTGATGAGCAGTTCTTC
V: TRBV7-6; size: .; length: 16; J: TRBJ2-7; D: .; CDR3: CASSSPEGSRRDEQYF; DNA: TGTGCCAGCAGCTCCCCCGAGGGGTCGAGAAGGGACGAGCAGTACTTC
V: TRBV6-1; size: .; length: 14; J: TRBJ1-4; D: TRBD1; CDR3: CASRPRDRDEKLFF; DNA: TGTGCCAGCCGCCCCAGGGACAGGGATGAAAAACTGTTTTTT
V: TRBV20-1; size: .; length: 15; J: TRBJ2-5; D: .; CDR3: CSARDLKGSQETQYF; DNA: TGCAGTGCTAGAGACCTAAAAGGCAGTCAAGAGACCCAGTACTTC
V: TRBV11-1; size: once; length: 16; J: TRBJ2-4; D: .; CDR3: CDSSPQTPVAKNIQYF; DNA: TGTGACAGCAGCCCCCAGACACCCGTAGCCAAAAACATTCAGTACTTC
V: TRBV2; size: .; length: 15; J: TRBJ1-4; D: .; CDR3: CASSESGVTNEKLFF; DNA: TGTGCCAGCAGTGAATCAGGGGTAACTAATGAAAAACTGTTTTTT
V: TRBV5-1; size: .; length: 15; J: TRBJ1-2; D: .; CDR3: CASSLVQGYSYGYTF; DNA: TGCGCCAGCAGCTTGGTTCAGGGTTATTCCTATGGCTACACCTTC
V: TRBV15; size: .; length: 13; J: TRBJ2-7; D: .; CDR3: CATSRLPGNEQYF; DNA: TGTGCCACCAGCAGACTTCCCGGGAACGAGCAGTACTTC
V: TRBV19; size: .; length: 14; J: TRBJ1-4; D: TRBD1; CDR3: CASQTGLWDEKLFF; DNA: TGTGCCAGCCAGACAGGGCTCTGGGATGAAAAACTGTTTTTT
V: TRBV6-5; size: .; length: 12; J: TRBJ2-1; D: .; CDR3: CASSQLPNEQFF; DNA: TGTGCCAGCAGCCAGTTACCGAATGAGCAGTTCTTC
V: TRBV7-6; size: .; length: 14; J: TRBJ2-5; D: .; CDR3: CASSRWGDQETQYF; DNA: TGTGCCAGCAGCCGCTGGGGAGACCAAGAGACCCAGTACTTC
V: TRBV19; size: medium-sized; length: 14; J: TRBJ2-7; D: TRBD2; CDR3: CASSVTSGGSEQYF; DNA: TGTGCCAGTAGTGTGACTAGCGGGGGTTCGGAGCAGTACTTC
V: TRBV12-3/TRBV12-4; size: few; length: 14; J: TRBJ1-4; D: .; CDR3: CASSLFGDREKLFF; DNA: TGTGCCAGCAGTTTGTTCGGGGATAGGGAAAAACTGTTTTTT
V: TRBV6-2/TRBV6-3; size: .; length: 14; J: TRBJ2-2; D: TRBD2; CDR3: CASSFRGDTGELFF; DNA: TGTGCCAGCAGTTTTCGGGGGGACACCGGGGAGCTGTTTTTT
V: TRBV6-1; size: few; length: 16; J: TRBJ2-7; D: TRBD1; CDR3: CASSEAPRTGTYEQYF; DNA: TGTGCCAGCAGTGAAGCGCCCCGGACAGGGACCTACGAGCAGTACTTC
V: TRBV30; size: few; length: 15; J: TRBJ1-5; D: .; CDR3: CAWSVRGISNQPQHF; DNA: TGTGCCTGGAGTGTACGGGGCATTAGCAATCAGCCCCAGCATTTT
V: TRBV14; size: .; length: 20; J: TRBJ2-1; D: TRBD2; CDR3: CASSPQKGRSGGPPTNEQFF; DNA: TGTGCCAGCAGCCCGCAAAAGGGGCGTAGCGGGGGCCCTCCTACGAATGAGCAGTTCTTC
V: TRBV7-9; size: few; length: 18; J: TRBJ2-7; D: TRBD2; CDR3: CASSSQPGLAGGGNEQYF; DNA: TGTGCCAGCAGCTCGCAACCGGGACTAGCGGGAGGAGGGAACGAGCAGTACTTC
V: TRBV12-3/TRBV12-4; size: many; length: 15; J: TRBJ2-1; D: TRBD1; CDR3: CASSLTGGSYNEQFF; DNA: TGTGCCAGCAGCCTGACAGGGGGATCCTACAATGAGCAGTTCTTC
V: TRBV27; size: many; length: 17; J: TRBJ2-2; D: .; CDR3: CASSFWLGFANTGELFF; DNA: TGTGCCAGCAGTTTCTGGCTGGGATTCGCGAACACCGGGGAGCTGTTTTTT
V: TRBV6-1; size: .; length: 13; J: TRBJ1-5; D: .; CDR3: CASSPGENQPQHF; DNA: TGTGCCAGCTCACCCGGGGAAAATCAGCCCCAGCATTTT
V: TRBV5-6; size: .; length: 14; J: TRBJ2-7; D: .; CDR3: CASSHRDGPYEQYF; DNA: TGTGCCAGCAGCCACCGGGACGGACCCTACGAGCAGTACTTC
V: TRBV7-6; size: .; length: 16; J: TRBJ2-2; D: .; CDR3: CASSLESRRNTGELFF; DNA: TGTGCCAGCAGCTTAGAAAGCAGAAGAAACACCGGGGAGCTGTTTTTT
V: TRBV19; size: many; length: 13; J: TRBJ2-5; D: .; CDR3: CASSFIDQETQYF; DNA: TGTGCCAGTAGTTTCATAGACCAAGAGACCCAGTACTTC
V: TRBV5-1; size: .; length: 18; J: TRBJ2-7; D: TRBD1; CDR3: CASTPGQGAYSSSYEQYF; DNA: TGCGCCAGCACCCCGGGACAGGGGGCTTACTCGAGCTCCTACGAGCAGTACTTC